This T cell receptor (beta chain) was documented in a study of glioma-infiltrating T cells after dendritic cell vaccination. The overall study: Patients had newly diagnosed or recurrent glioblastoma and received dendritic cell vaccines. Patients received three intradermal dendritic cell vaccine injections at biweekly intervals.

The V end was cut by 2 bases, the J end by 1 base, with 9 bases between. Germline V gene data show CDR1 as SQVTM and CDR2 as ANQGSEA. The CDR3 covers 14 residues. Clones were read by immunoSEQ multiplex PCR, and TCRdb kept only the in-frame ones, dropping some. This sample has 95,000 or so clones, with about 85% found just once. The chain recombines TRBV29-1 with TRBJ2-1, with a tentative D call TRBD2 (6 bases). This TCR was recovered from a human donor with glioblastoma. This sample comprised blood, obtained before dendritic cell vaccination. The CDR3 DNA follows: TGCAGCGTTGAACCGGGACTTTCCTACAATGAGCAGTTCTTC. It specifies CSVEPGLSYNEQFF.